The present T cell receptor beta chain was sequenced within a study of Graves' ophthalmopathy and Graves' hyperthyroidism (dated by TCRdb to the late 2010s). Concerning the study at large: Hyperthyroidism was defined as stable when no progression to ophthalmopathy occurred within 18 months of follow-up. The study used signatures of the TCR beta repertoire to tell Graves' ophthalmopathy apart from Graves' hyperthyroidism and to predict which patients would progress to ophthalmopathy. In total, under 150 blood samples were TCR-sequenced: roughly 45 ophthalmopathy, 75 hyperthyroidism and roughly 17 hyperthyroidism-to-ophthalmopathy patients. To explore V-J signatures that separate ophthalmopathy from hyperthyroidism, a discovery set of about a hundred patients was enrolled, consisting of 40 to 45 with ophthalmopathy and 57 with stable hyperthyroidism. An independent validation cohort was composed of approximately 19 hyperthyroidism patients and roughly 16 patients who later progressed from hyperthyroidism to ophthalmopathy. In about 6 hyperthyroidism patients, the T-cell repertoire of thyroid tissue was compared with the T-cell repertoire of blood. Following sample collection, hyperthyroidism patients were given methimazole at a starting dose of 30 mg daily, and ophthalmopathy patients were given high-dose intravenous methylprednisolone. Study-level results and caveats: Sample size was not statistically predetermined, and group allocation was not concealed from the investigators. Ophthalmopathy was separated from stable hyperthyroidism by the 13-signature model with just under 90% sensitivity and around 81% specificity in cross-validation and with 80%/75% in the test set. In validation, the model predicted ophthalmopathy progression with more than 55% sensitivity and approximately 75% specificity; roughly 11 predicted patients were CT-confirmed with GO in a median of about 6.1 months. Most expanded thyroid clonotypes with a frequency above 0.001 also appeared in blood, which suggests that blood repertoires may reflect the immune response in the thyroid.

CDR1 and CDR2, per the germline V gene (reference sequence), are DFQATT and SNEGSKA. From its cysteine to its phenylalanine, the CDR3 spans 15 amino acids. CDR3 DNA is the only sequence kept; it has 45 bases, read in frame from the first base. V is pruned by 3 bases and J by 4 bases, leaving 7 bases of the junction without a gene match. TCR beta CDR3 regions were amplified from RNA transcripts for repertoire sequencing. The first round of RT-PCR was done with HTBI primers and the Qiagen OneStep RT-PCR kit, and was followed by a second round of multiplex PCR, then size selection and purification. Sequencing of the libraries was carried out on an Illumina HiSeq2000 in paired-end mode with 100 bp reads. Per the authors' processing: SOAPnuke was used to process the reads, throwing out any read that had adapters, had uncalled bases, had a mean Phred below 15, or lacked an exact constant-primer or identifier match. COPE v1.2.5 was used to merge high-quality paired reads. Unique nucleotide sequences were defined as clonotypes and aligned to IMGT TRB V, D and J references using MiTCR v1.1. The analysis was limited to V-J combinations with a frequency above 0.0001, which together covered roughly 99% of the repertoires. A TCR clonal expansion and chaos score per V-J combination was defined as the ratio of F50 clonal expansion to chaos observed in the TCRdist matrix. Welch's t-statistics and random forest were used to narrow the features down to around twelve V-J combinations, which were then fed into a naive Bayes classifier. The Morisita-Horn index was used to measure how similar the thyroid and blood repertoires were. TCRdb reran the public reads through fastp at Q25 and MiXCR, keeping productive beta chains. Rows with a matching CDR3 protein are joined into one entry that keeps the most common DNA and genes. It is TCRdb's table, rather than the study itself, that gives the V and J calls and clone size. The sample table contains some 1.1 million distinct CDR3 sequences; only one count was recorded for 35% to 40% of them. The ten largest clones take up 11% of the sample.

The hyperthyroidism patients were 18 to 65 years old and newly diagnosed, with a disease duration of less than 2 months. Patients with other autoimmune diseases, uncontrolled infections, pregnancy or lactation were excluded. Clinical symptoms, serum thyroxine, TRAb, thyroid ultrasound and orbital computed tomography formed the basis of the diagnosis. Total RNA was extracted using Trizol reagent, and RNA quality was checked on an Agilent 2100 Bioanalyzer. There are many counts of this clonotype. The antigen this receptor binds is unknown. Per-nucleotide qualities are absent, and no much larger clonotype sits a single base away.

Sequenced material: peripheral blood or thyroid tissue (not recorded which). The receptor chain draws on TRBV20-1 and TRBJ2-5; TRBD2 agrees with 11 junctional bases. This TCR was sampled from an adult man with Graves' hyperthyroidism. The nucleotide sequence is TGCAGTGCTAGGACGACTAGCGGGGAGGTAGAGACCCAGTACTTC. Its product reads: CSARTTSGEVETQYF.